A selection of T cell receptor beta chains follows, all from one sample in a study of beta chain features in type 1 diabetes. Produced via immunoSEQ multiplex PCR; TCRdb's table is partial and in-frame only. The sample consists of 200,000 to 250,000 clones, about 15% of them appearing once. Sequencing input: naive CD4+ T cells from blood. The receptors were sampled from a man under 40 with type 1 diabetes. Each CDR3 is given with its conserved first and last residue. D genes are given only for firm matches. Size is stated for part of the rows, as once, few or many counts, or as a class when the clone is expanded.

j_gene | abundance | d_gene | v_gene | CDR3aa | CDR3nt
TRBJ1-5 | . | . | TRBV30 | CAWSPAPGGNQPQHF | TGTGCCTGGAGCCCGGCCCCCGGGGGCAATCAGCCCCAGCATTTT
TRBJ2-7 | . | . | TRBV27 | CASSSQGLGREQYF | TGTGCCAGCAGTTCCCAGGGTTTGGGCCGCGAGCAGTACTTC
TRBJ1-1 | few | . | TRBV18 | CASSETAMNTEAFF | TGTGCCAGTTCCGAGACAGCGATGAACACTGAAGCTTTCTTT
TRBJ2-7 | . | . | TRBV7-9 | CASSLAATASYEQYF | TGTGCCAGCAGCTTAGCGGCGACAGCCTCCTACGAGCAGTACTTC
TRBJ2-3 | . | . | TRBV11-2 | CASSFLGDTQYF | TGTGCCAGCAGCTTCCTCGGGGATACGCAGTATTTT
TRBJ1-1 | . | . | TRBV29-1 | CSVGPGSNWDTEAFF | TGCAGCGTTGGCCCCGGGTCGAACTGGGACACTGAAGCTTTCTTT
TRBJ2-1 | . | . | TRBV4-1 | CASSPLAYPSVSEQFF | TGCGCCAGCAGCCCATTAGCATACCCGTCGGTTAGTGAGCAGTTCTTC
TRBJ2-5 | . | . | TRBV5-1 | CASSLALDSAQETQYF | TGCGCCAGCAGCTTGGCTTTGGACAGTGCGCAAGAGACCCAGTACTTC
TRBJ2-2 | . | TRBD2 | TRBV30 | CAWKGGIAGATGELFF | TGTGCCTGGAAGGGGGGGATAGCGGGAGCGACCGGGGAGCTGTTTTTT
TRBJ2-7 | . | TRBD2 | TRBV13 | CASSLLRGGGSYEQYF | TGTGCCAGCAGTCTCCTTCGGGGGGGAGGGAGCTACGAGCAGTACTTC
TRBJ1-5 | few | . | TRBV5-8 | CASSLVFGTITQPQHF | TGTGCCAGCAGCTTGGTCTTTGGGACAATAACCCAGCCCCAGCATTTT
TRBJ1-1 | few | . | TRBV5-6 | CASSGDWMNTEAFF | TGTGCCAGCAGCGGGGACTGGATGAACACTGAAGCTTTCTTT
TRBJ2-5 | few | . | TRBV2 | CASSEKNSPRETQYF | TGTGCCAGCAGTGAAAAAAACAGCCCTCGGGAGACCCAGTACTTC
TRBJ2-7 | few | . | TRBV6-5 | CASSTLNYEQYF | TGTGCCAGCAGTACACTAAACTACGAGCAGTACTTC
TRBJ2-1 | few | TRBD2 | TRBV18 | CASSPPGGGAYNEQFF | TGTGCCAGCTCACCCCCCGGCGGGGGGGCATACAATGAGCAGTTCTTC
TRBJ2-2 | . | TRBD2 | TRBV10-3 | CAISESTSGETGELFF | TGTGCCATCAGTGAGTCGACTAGCGGAGAGACCGGGGAGCTGTTTTTT
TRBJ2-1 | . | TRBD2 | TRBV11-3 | CASSLGPTSGSLNEQFF | TGTGCCAGCAGCTTAGGGCCGACTAGCGGGAGTCTCAATGAGCAGTTCTTC
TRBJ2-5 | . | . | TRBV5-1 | CASSPRGGKETQYF | TGCGCCAGCAGCCCCCGTGGGGGGAAGGAGACCCAGTACTTC
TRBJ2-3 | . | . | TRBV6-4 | CASSGQGSSTDTQYF | TGTGCCAGCAGTGGTCAGGGCTCAAGCACAGATACGCAGTATTTT
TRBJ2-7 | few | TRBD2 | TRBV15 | CATSRTSGMVYEQYF | TGTGCCACCAGCAGAACGAGCGGGATGGTCTACGAGCAGTACTTC
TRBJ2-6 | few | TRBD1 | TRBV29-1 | CSVERAGGYGANVLTF | TGCAGCGTTGAACGGGCAGGGGGTTATGGGGCCAACGTCCTGACTTTC
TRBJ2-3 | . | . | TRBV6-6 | CASSLLRSSTDTQYF | TGTGCCAGCAGCCTGCTGAGGAGTAGCACAGATACGCAGTATTTT